This TCR beta chain appears in the sequencing data of a study of T cells in Graves' hyperthyroidism and ophthalmopathy. This clonotype was seen at least ten times. What it binds is not known. Researchers amplified the TCR beta CDR3 regions from RNA transcripts. During a first-round RT-PCR of the TCR CDR3, the HTBI primer set was used. MiXCR was run by TCRdb on the multiplex PCR reads, yielding one entry per CDR3 protein. The data show fewer than 750,000 distinct CDR3 sequences, about 14% seen once. Points from the study as a whole: A model of 13 V-J pairs discriminated ophthalmopathy from stable hyperthyroidism. Blood held most thyroid clonotypes expanded above 0.001 frequency.

Diagnosis rested on symptoms, serum thyroxine and TRAb, thyroid ultrasound, and orbital computed tomography. Trimming removed 7 bases from V and 1 base from J, with 14 bases in between. The germline CDR1 and CDR2 sequences are DFQATT and SNEGSKA (reference sequence). This CDR3 is 14 amino acids long. The clonotype was recovered from a woman in her fifties or sixties with Graves' ophthalmopathy. The rearrangement links TRBV20-1 to TRBJ1-5; D unresolved. Sequenced: blood. In DNA, the CDR3 is TGCAGTGTTCCGGAGGTCCGGAGCAATCAGCCCCAGCATTTT. This sequence encodes CSVPEVRSNQPQHF.